This T cell receptor beta chain was captured by sequencing in a study of T cells after yellow fever vaccination. Study observations and caveats: Post-booster repertoires again held most primary-vaccination clones (about 95% CD4, roughly 88% CD8). Weaker overall, the secondary response nonetheless peaked faster (day 5 versus 15).

The CDR3 loop spans 16 amino acids. V was clipped by 1 base and J by 3 bases, with 13 bases between them. CDR1 is MGHDK, CDR2 SYGVNS, per germline. This clonotype was seen repeatedly, ten times or more. Its target is unknown. Synthesis of TCR cDNA relied on 5'RACE template switching, which attached a universal primer site and UMIs. TCRdb ran MiXCR on the 5' RACE reads and lists one entry per CDR3 protein. The table records approximately 160,000 distinct CDR3 sequences, about a tenth of them present only once. Sequenced material: CD8+ T cells sorted from PBMCs, taken 45 days after the yellow fever booster vaccination. This clonotype was obtained from a man aged 18 to 30 who received the YFV17D yellow fever vaccine. The V and J genes are TRBV25-1 and TRBJ2-1; tentative D call: TRBD1 (5 bases). The CDR3 DNA reads as TGTGCCAGCAGTGAATCGGCAGGGTTCCACTACAATGAGCAGTTCTTC. Translation: CASSESAGFHYNEQFF. Drawing the rest from reference TRBV25-1 and TRBJ2-1, the complete variable domain is EADIYQTPRYLVIGTGKKITLECSQTMGHDKMYWYQQDPGMELHLIHYSYGVNSTEKGDLSSESTVSRIRTEHFPLTLESARPSHTSQYLCASSESAGFHYNEQFFGPGTRLTVL.